The rows below give T cell receptor beta chains drawn from one sample of a study of vaccination and CD4 T cells after COVID-19. No antigen is known for these receptors. One entry per CDR3 protein, called by TCRdb with MiXCR from the PCR reads. This table has fewer than 20,000 distinct CDR3 sequences, approximately 53% appearing once. Sequencing was performed on cultured CD4+ T cells from blood, taken after SARS-CoV-2 vaccination. These receptors came from a human donor with COVID-19. CDR3s include the opening cysteine and the closing phenylalanine or tryptophan. A D gene is named only where the DNA matches it firmly. The size entry is marked missing in some rows and otherwise reads once, few, many or a size class.

TRBJ2-5 | NA | NA | TRBV7-2 | CASKTAPLAIETQYF | TGTGCCAGCAAAACGGCCCCGCTAGCGATAGAGACCCAGTACTTC
TRBJ1-6 | TRBD1 | NA | TRBV10-3 | CAISGPGQGQNSPLHF | TGTGCCATCAGTGGTCCGGGACAGGGACAAAATTCACCCCTCCACTTT
TRBJ1-2 | NA | few | TRBV20-1 | CSANDRTYGYTF | TGCAGTGCTAACGATAGAACCTATGGCTACACCTTC
TRBJ2-5 | NA | NA | TRBV9 | CASSVRGVGIETQYF | TGTGCCAGCAGCGTACGTGGGGTGGGTATAGAGACCCAGTACTTC
TRBJ2-5 | TRBD2 | NA | TRBV20-1 | CTCRLAGAQETQYF | TGCACTTGTCGGCTAGCGGGGGCCCAAGAGACCCAGTACTTC
TRBJ1-1 | NA | NA | TRBV6-5 | CASSSTDRRGAEAFF | TGTGCCAGCAGTTCTACCGACAGGAGGGGAGCTGAAGCTTTCTTT
TRBJ2-5 | NA | NA | TRBV9 | CASSVGGKGQQETQYF | TGTGCCAGCAGCGTCGGAGGTAAGGGGCAGCAAGAGACCCAGTACTTC
TRBJ2-2 | TRBD1 | few | TRBV6-1 | CASSDTGGDTGELFF | TGTGCCAGCAGTGACACAGGGGGCGACACCGGGGAGCTGTTTTTT
TRBJ1-6 | NA | few | TRBV20-1 | CSARARKGNNSPLHF | TGCAGTGCTAGAGCCCGTAAGGGTAATAATTCACCCCTCCACTTT
TRBJ1-1 | TRBD1 | few | TRBV6-5 | CASSWTGSRNTEAFF | TGTGCCAGCAGTTGGACAGGGAGTCGGAACACTGAAGCTTTCTTT
TRBJ1-2 | TRBD1 | NA | TRBV6-5 | CASSYGGPGQSYGYTF | TGTGCCAGCAGTTACGGGGGGCCGGGACAGAGCTATGGCTACACCTTC
TRBJ1-2 | TRBD1 | few | TRBV20-1 | CSARPTGERNYGYTF | TGCAGTGCTAGACCGACAGGGGAACGTAACTATGGCTACACCTTC
TRBJ2-2 | NA | NA | TRBV5-1 | CASSLASTGELFF | TGCGCCAGCAGCTTGGCCAGCACCGGGGAGCTGTTTTTT
TRBJ2-5 | TRBD2 | NA | TRBV5-1 | CASSAGLAGGQETQYF | TGCGCCAGCAGCGCGGGACTAGCGGGGGGCCAAGAGACCCAGTACTTC
TRBJ2-3 | NA | NA | TRBV2 | CASSPGGGPQDTQYF | TGTGCCAGCAGTCCGGGTGGGGGCCCCCAAGATACGCAGTATTTT
TRBJ2-5 | TRBD1 | NA | TRBV11-2 | CASSPRRQGAGKTQYF | TGTGCCAGCAGCCCTAGACGGCAGGGGGCTGGCAAGACCCAGTACTTC
TRBJ1-1 | TRBD1 | NA | TRBV27 | CASKPSGGNTEAFF | TGTGCCAGCAAGCCTTCAGGGGGGAACACTGAAGCTTTCTTT
TRBJ1-5 | NA | NA | TRBV12-3/TRBV12-4 | CASIAETGTVPNQPQHF | TGTGCCAGCATTGCAGAGACAGGAACGGTCCCTAATCAGCCCCAGCATTTT
TRBJ2-3 | TRBD2 | NA | TRBV20-1 | CSATGTSGVADTQYF | TGCAGTGCTACCGGGACTAGCGGTGTCGCAGATACGCAGTATTTT
TRBJ1-2 | NA | NA | TRBV7-9 | CVSSLWGTDGYTF | TGTGTCAGCAGCTTATGGGGCACGGACGGCTACACCTTC
TRBJ2-2 | NA | NA | TRBV7-2 | CASSSQGSTGELFF | TGTGCCAGCAGCTCCCAGGGTTCCACCGGGGAGCTGTTTTTT
TRBJ1-2 | NA | few | TRBV15 | CATSRDSATAGYTF | TGTGCCACCAGCAGAGATTCGGCGACGGCAGGCTACACCTTC
TRBJ1-3 | NA | few | TRBV7-9 | CASSREAAGNTIYF | TGTGCCAGCAGCCGAGAAGCTGCTGGAAACACCATATATTTT
TRBJ2-7 | TRBD1 | NA | TRBV5-1 | CASSTGQGNYEQYF | TGCGCCAGCAGCACTGGACAGGGGAACTACGAGCAGTACTTC
TRBJ2-3 | TRBD1 | few | TRBV7-6 | CASSLDRGADTQYF | TGTGCCAGCAGCTTAGACAGGGGAGCTGATACGCAGTATTTT
TRBJ1-1 | NA | NA | TRBV6-2/TRBV6-3 | CASSYSGQGSRRVAFF | TGTGCCAGCAGTTACTCGGGACAAGGGTCTCGAAGAGTTGCTTTCTTT
TRBJ1-2 | NA | NA | TRBV19 | CASSIAAGRANYGYTF | TGTGCCAGTAGTATAGCGGCAGGGCGAGCTAACTATGGCTACACCTTC
TRBJ2-5 | NA | NA | TRBV19 | CASSIEETQYF | TGTGCCAGTAGTATAGAGGAGACCCAGTACTTC
TRBJ1-2 | NA | NA | TRBV20-1 | CSARDGKERYTF | TGCAGTGCTAGGGACGGTAAAGAACGGTACACCTTC
TRBJ1-4 | TRBD1 | NA | TRBV20-1 | CSAPDRGRPANEKLFF | TGCAGTGCTCCTGACAGGGGGCGCCCGGCTAATGAAAAACTGTTTTTT
TRBJ1-3 | NA | NA | TRBV2 | CASRQDRSGNTIYF | TGTGCCAGCAGGCAAGACAGGTCTGGAAACACCATATATTTT
TRBJ1-5 | TRBD1 | NA | TRBV7-2 | CASSWLGTGGVHF | TGTGCCAGCAGCTGGTTAGGGACAGGGGGCGTTCATTTT
TRBJ1-2 | NA | NA | TRBV6-1 | CASSETEANYGYTF | TGTGCCAGCAGTGAGACAGAGGCTAACTATGGCTACACCTTC
TRBJ2-1 | NA | NA | TRBV24-1 | CATSDLHPPHYNEQFF | TGTGCCACCAGTGATCTTCATCCCCCCCACTACAATGAGCAGTTCTTC
TRBJ1-6 | TRBD1 | few | TRBV6-1 | CASTVDRAPPYNSPLHF | TGTGCCAGCACTGTAGACAGGGCCCCGCCTTATAATTCACCCCTCCACTTT
TRBJ2-2 | NA | NA | TRBV6-1 | CASSAHALPELFF | TGTGCCAGCAGTGCTCATGCCCTGCCCGAGCTGTTTTTT
TRBJ2-7 | NA | NA | TRBV7-2 | CASSYRESSYEQYF | TGTGCCAGCAGCTACAGGGAGAGCTCCTACGAGCAGTACTTC
TRBJ1-1 | TRBD1 | NA | TRBV30 | CAWSNERQGYTEAFF | TGTGCCTGGAGTAACGAAAGACAGGGGTACACTGAAGCTTTCTTT
TRBJ2-2 | TRBD1 | NA | TRBV18 | CASSPPRQGAFTGELFF | TGTGCCAGCTCACCACCGCGCCAGGGGGCCTTCACCGGGGAGCTGTTTTTT
TRBJ2-3 | NA | NA | TRBV4-2 | CASSRLGGTQYF | TGTGCCAGCAGCCGTCTCGGTGGTACGCAGTATTTT
TRBJ1-2 | NA | once | TRBV19 | CASSTPRENHGYTF | TGTGCCAGTAGTACCCCCAGGGAAAACCATGGCTACACCTTC
TRBJ1-2 | TRBD1 | once | TRBV20-1 | CSAPETGGISYGYTF | TGCAGTGCTCCAGAGACAGGGGGTATCTCCTATGGCTACACCTTC
TRBJ2-2 | NA | NA | TRBV24-1 | CATSDLRGNTGELFF | TGTGCCACCAGTGATTTGCGGGGTAACACCGGGGAGCTGTTTTTT
TRBJ2-5 | TRBD2 | NA | TRBV7-3 | CASSSTSGSQETQYF | TGTGCCAGCAGCTCGACTAGCGGGAGTCAAGAGACCCAGTACTTC
TRBJ2-7 | NA | NA | TRBV27 | CASSRQSSFSYEQYF | TGTGCCAGCAGTCGACAGAGCTCTTTCTCCTACGAGCAGTACTTC